The following is a T cell receptor beta chain sequence with its context. This sample is drawn from a study of somatic mutations in cytotoxic T cells in rheumatoid arthritis. In the original analysis: Among patient CD8+ clones larger than 1%, matches to published virus-specific TCRB sequences were rare. The table came from immunoSEQ multiplex PCR; TCRdb's copy has only in-frame clones and leaves some out. V and J calls and clone size are those listed in that table; D and trimming were worked out from the DNA. The table includes fewer than 25,000 clones, 78% detected once. The sequence came from an adult with rheumatoid arthritis. The sequenced material came from CD8+ T cells sorted from blood.

The CDR3 bases are TGCGCCAGCAGCCAAGGGGCTAGCAGCCCCGGGGAGCTGTTTTTT. Translating it yields CASSQGASSPGELFF. This chain joins TRBV4-1 and TRBJ2-2; weak D call: TRBD2 (5 bases). Germline values: CDR1 MGHRA, CDR2 YSYEKL. The CDR3 is made up of 15 amino acids. V lost 1 base and J 6 bases, leaving 12 bases between the germline ends.